This T cell receptor beta chain emerged from a study of shared clonotypes between healthy human individuals. Study-wide background: The study enrolled a couple of women and three men aged 18 to 49.

Trimming stripped 5 bases from V and 2 bases from J, with 17 bases between. The germline CDR1 and CDR2 sequences are SGHRS and YFSETQ. The CDR3 sequence is 15 residues long. The method was immunoSEQ multiplex PCR; TCRdb's version includes in-frame clones alone and lacks a portion of them. The sample holds around 2.1 million clones, about 92% seen once. Only CD45RO-negative cells positively selected for CCR7 counted as naive CD8 cells, so terminally differentiated effector memory CD45RA+ cells were excluded. V usage is TRBV5-1 and J usage is TRBJ2-7; no clear D gene. The clonotype was recovered from a man aged 18 to 29 in good health. Some clones in this sample may be carry-over from other donors' samples. The sample taken for sequencing was naive CD8+ T cells from PBMCs. Here the CDR3 reads CASSPQRTVTYEQYF. In DNA, the CDR3 is TGCGCCAGCAGTCCGCAGAGGACGGTGACCTACGAGCAGTACTTC.